These 14 T cell receptor beta chains were all obtained from the same sample, sequenced in a study of blood T cell repertoires in COVID-19. Produced via immunoSEQ multiplex PCR; TCRdb's table is partial and in-frame only. The table includes about 210,000 clones, approximately 78% detected once. The sequencing input was peripheral blood. These receptors came from a woman aged 40 to 55 with acute or convalescent COVID-19.

The chain joins TRBV6-4 to TRBJ2-3, with unresolved D. CDR1 and CDR2 from the germline V gene are MRHNA and SNTAGT. The CDR3 spans 16 residues. The V and J ends lost 4 bases and 0 bases respectively, with 14 bases between them. The CDR3 nucleotides are TGTGCCAGCAGTGCCGGAGTGCTAGATAGCACAGATACGCAGTATTTT. Its translation is CASSAGVLDSTDTQYF.

The chain joins TRBV6-1 to TRBJ2-7; TRBD1 matches 10 bases. The germline V gene has CDR1 MNHNS and CDR2 SASEGT. V lost 3 bases and J lost 7; bases outside the gene matches: 9. This CDR3 contains 15 residues. CDR3 residues: CASSDSGTGVEEQYF. DNA for the CDR3: TGTGCCAGCAGTGATTCGGGGACAGGGGTAGAGGAGCAGTACTTC.

This clone came up once. V gene TRBV6-2 or TRBV6-3 combines with J gene TRBJ1-5; a possible D gene is TRBD1 (5 bases). Per the germline V gene, CDR1 is MNHEY and CDR2 is SVGEGT. The CDR3 covers 14 residues. V gave up 5 bases and J gave up 4 bases, with 12 bases separating them. CDR3 region: CASSKTRGNQPQHF. CDR3 in DNA: TGTGCCAGCAGTAAGACAAGGGGAAATCAGCCCCAGCATTTT.

This clone was observed once. The gene calls are TRBV4-1 and TRBJ1-4, with a weak D call TRBD1 (6 bases). This CDR3 has 16 residues. The germline V gene encodes CDR1 MGHRA and CDR2 YSYEKL. Trimming took 4 bases from V and 4 from J, leaving 16 bases between them. CDR3 nucleotides: TGCGCCAGCAGCCGAGGCGGCACAGGGCTTAATGAAAAACTGTTTTTT. Its translation: CASSRGGTGLNEKLFF.

V is TRBV6-2 or TRBV6-3 and J is TRBJ1-6; D is perhaps TRBD1 (5 bases). Trimming left V 5 bases short and J 0 bases short, with 17 bases between. CDR3 length: 18 residues. Germline V gene sequence: CDR1 MNHEY, CDR2 SVGEGT. The CDR3 reads CASSRPQRGSSYNSPLHF. In nucleotides, the CDR3 is TGTGCCAGCAGTCGTCCCCAACGGGGGAGCTCCTATAATTCACCCCTCCACTTT.

The chain joins TRBV9 to TRBJ1-6; TRBD1 is a possible D gene (5 bases). The V end was cut by 3 bases, the J end by 4 bases, with 11 bases between. This CDR3 is 15 amino acids long. Germline loops: CDR1 SGDLS, CDR2 YYNGEE. CDR3 loop: CASSAPQGYNSPLHF. In nucleotides, the CDR3 is TGTGCCAGCAGCGCCCCCCAGGGATATAATTCACCCCTCCACTTT. The complete variable domain, with remaining parts taken from reference TRBV9 and TRBJ1-6, reads DSGVTQTPKHLITATGQRVTLRCSPRSGDLSVYWYQQSLDQGLQFLIQYYNGEERAKGNILERFSAQQFPDLHSELNLSSLELGDSALYFCASSAPQGYNSPLHFGNGTRLTVT.

The chain couples TRBV5-1 to TRBJ2-5; 7 nucleotides line up with TRBD1. The germline CDR1 and CDR2 sequences are SGHRS and YFSETQ. V shed 4 bases, J shed 2 bases, and the junction held 14 bases outside the gene matches. The length of the CDR3 is 17 residues. CDR3 residues: CASSIGNRGLRQETQYF. Here the CDR3 DNA reads TGCGCCAGCAGCATAGGAAACAGGGGTCTGAGGCAAGAGACCCAGTACTTC.

This clone was counted a single time. The chain couples TRBV19 to TRBJ2-7, with 7 bases lining up with TRBD1. V gave up 5 bases and J gave up 6 bases; unmatched junction bases: 7. CDR1 is LNHDA and CDR2 is SQIVND in the germline V gene (reference sequence). CDR3 size: 13 residues. CDR3 loop: CASSLTQGTEQYF. The CDR3 DNA follows: TGTGCCAGTAGTCTCACACAGGGGACCGAGCAGTACTTC.

V usage is TRBV18 and J usage is TRBJ1-1; 10 bases are shared with TRBD1. CDR1 is KGHSH, CDR2 LQKENI, per germline. V dropped 2 bases and J dropped 5; count of bases not matched to a gene: 5. CDR3 size: 15 residues. The CDR3 protein is CASSPRTGGGTEAFF. CDR3 bases: TGTGCCAGCTCACCAAGGACAGGGGGAGGTACTGAAGCTTTCTTT.

This clone was found many times. This rearrangement joins TRBV3-1 (or the pseudogene TRBV3-2) to TRBJ1-4, with TRBD1 matching 8 bases. V lost 1 base, J lost 8 bases, and 12 bases stayed unmatched. This CDR3 spans 17 amino acids. The germline V gene has CDR1 LGHDT and CDR2 YNNKEL (reference sequence). CDR3 DNA sequence: TGTGCCAGCAGCCAAGCGAACAGGGGGGACGTGGAAGAAAAACTGTTTTTT. Translating gives CASSQANRGDVEEKLFF.

A single count supports this clone. The chain joins TRBV27 to TRBJ2-7; 10 nucleotides agree with TRBD1. CDR1 is MNHEY and CDR2 is SMNVEV in the germline V gene (reference sequence). V lost 5 bases to trimming and J lost 1 base; unmatched junction nucleotides: 2. The CDR3 is made up of 14 amino acids. The CDR3 sequence is CASSRQGASYEQYF. The CDR3 DNA is TGTGCCAGCAGTAGACAGGGGGCTTCCTACGAGCAGTACTTC.

This chain uses TRBV6-2 or TRBV6-3 with TRBJ1-3; a weak D match, TRBD1 (6 bases). This CDR3 has 15 amino acids. V was cut by 2 bases and J by 4 bases, with 12 bases left in between. Germline values: CDR1 MNHEY, CDR2 SVGEGT. CDR3 sequence reads: CASSYSWGQGNTIYF. The CDR3 DNA reads as TGTGCCAGCAGTTACAGTTGGGGGCAAGGAAACACCATATATTTT.

This chain joins TRBV5-5 and TRBJ2-7; TRBD1 is a possible D gene (5 bases). Germline V gene lookup returns CDR1 SGHKS and CDR2 YYEKEE (reference sequence). V shed 4 bases and J shed 3 bases, with 26 bases lying between them. The CDR3 totals 18 residues. The CDR3 nucleotides are TGTGCCAGCAGCGATCGACAGACCCGCTACCTCAGTGTCTACGAGCAGTACTTC. This translates into CASSDRQTRYLSVYEQYF. The whole variable domain, remainder taken from reference TRBV5-5 and TRBJ2-7, is DAGVTQSPTHLIKTRGQQVTLRCSPISGHKSVSWYQQVLGQGPQFIFQYYEKEERGRGNFPDRFSARQFPNYSSELNVNALLLGDSALYLCASSDRQTRYLSVYEQYFGPGTRLTVT.

In DNA form, the CDR3 reads TGTGCCAGCAGCAAAGTAACACTTTTAGGGACAGGGGTCGCAGATACGCAGTATTTT. This sequence encodes CASSKVTLLGTGVADTQYF. The gene calls are TRBV21-1 and TRBJ2-3; the listed D gene, TRBD1, was not tested against the DNA. TRBV21-1 constitutes a pseudogene. The CDR3 is 19 residues long.